This is a list of T cell receptor beta chains from one sample in a study of OX40 agonist ivuxolimab in advanced cancers. Data came from immunoSEQ multiplex PCR; TCRdb stores just in-frame clones and leaves some out. Among tens of thousands of clones listed, 80% to 95% were seen once. The sequences come from CD4+ or CD8+ T cells sorted from blood, collected in a trial of the OX40 agonist ivuxolimab. The receptors here all came from an adult with an advanced solid tumor such as melanoma, head and neck, liver or kidney cancer. CDR3s include the opening cysteine and the closing phenylalanine or tryptophan. The D gene is left open where the match is weak. The size of a clone is reported for some rows only, either as once, few or many, or as a class for expanded clones.

D gene | clone size | J gene | V gene | CDR3 DNA | CDR3 protein
- | - | TRBJ2-5 | TRBV29-1 | TGCAGCGCAATAGGGGTTTTTGGGGGAGAGACCCAGTACTTC | CSAIGVFGGETQYF
TRBD1 | - | TRBJ1-1 | TRBV5-1 | TGCGCCAGCAGCCAGGACAGGGGAAAAGCTTTCTTT | CASSQDRGKAFF
- | - | TRBJ1-4 | TRBV6-5 | TGTGCCAGCAGTCGGAAGGGTGAAAAACTGTTTTTT | CASSRKGEKLFF
TRBD1 | - | TRBJ2-7 | TRBV27 | TGTGCCAGCAGTTTTCAACTCCGGGACAGGGTACCCTACGAGCAGTACTTC | CASSFQLRDRVPYEQYF
TRBD2 | - | TRBJ2-1 | TRBV6-5 | TGTGCCAGCAGCCCTAGACTAGCGGGAGGGCCTAGGATGTTCTTC | CASSPRLAGGPRMFF
- | - | TRBJ1-2 | TRBV7-8 | TGTGCCAGCAGCTTTGCACAGGGTTATGGCTACACCTTC | CASSFAQGYGYTF
- | - | TRBJ2-7 | TRBV14 | TGTGCCAGCAGCCAAGACCCGGGAGCGTCCTACGAGCAGTACTTC | CASSQDPGASYEQYF
- | once | TRBJ2-5 | TRBV7-7 | TGTGCTAGCAGCTTCGGCCAGGGAGGCCAAGAGACCCAGTACTTC | CASSFGQGGQETQYF
- | - | TRBJ2-1 | TRBV5-4 | TGTGCCAGCAGCCCAAGGACTACAAATGAGCAGTTCTTC | CASSPRTTNEQFF
- | - | TRBJ1-1 | TRBV6-5 | TGTGCCAGGGGGAGGCAATCCGAAGCTTTCTTT | CARGRQSEAFF
TRBD1 | - | TRBJ1-4 | TRBV7-6 | TGTGCCAGCAGCTCGAGGACAGGTGATAATGAAAAACTGTTTTTT | CASSSRTGDNEKLFF
- | once | TRBJ1-6 | TRBV7-2 | TGTGCCAGCAGCCCCCAAAATTACGGCACCGGTTCACCCCTCCACTTT | CASSPQNYGTGSPLHF
TRBD1 | - | TRBJ1-4 | TRBV7-6 | TGTGCCAGCAGCCACAATCGGGACAGAGGAAATGAAAAACTGTTTTTT | CASSHNRDRGNEKLFF
- | - | TRBJ1-2 | TRBV5-1 | TGCGCCAGCGGCGTGGGGGCGGGGGCTGGAGGCTACACCTTC | CASGVGAGAGGYTF
- | - | TRBJ2-7 | TRBV19 | TGTGCCAGTAGTATAACGGGTAGTGGAAACTCCTACGAGCAGTACTTC | CASSITGSGNSYEQYF
TRBD2 | - | TRBJ2-3 | TRBV6-4 | TGTGCCAGCAGTGACGTGGCGGGAGGGGACGGAGATACGCAGTATTTT | CASSDVAGGDGDTQYF
TRBD1 | once | TRBJ1-4 | TRBV5-1 | TGCGCCAGCCAAGTAGGGACAGCGAATGAAAAACTGTTTTTT | CASQVGTANEKLFF
TRBD1 | - | TRBJ1-5 | TRBV5-5 | TGTGCCAGCAGCCGGACAGGAAATAGCAATCAGCCCCAGCATTTT | CASSRTGNSNQPQHF
TRBD1 | - | TRBJ1-2 | TRBV5-1 | TGCGCCAGCAGCTTGGGACGACAGGGGCTAGGAGATGGCTACACCTTC | CASSLGRQGLGDGYTF
- | - | TRBJ2-3 | TRBV2 | TGTGCCAGCAGGACGGCTGCCGGGACAGATACGCAGTATTTT | CASRTAAGTDTQYF
- | - | TRBJ1-2 | TRBV6-1 | TGTGCCAGCATAACGGGGGGAGTAAACTATGGCTACACCTTC | CASITGGVNYGYTF
- | - | TRBJ2-1 | TRBV27 | TGTGCCAGCAGCGCCCTGGCGGGGTGGAATGAGCAGTTCTTC | CASSALAGWNEQFF
- | - | TRBJ1-2 | TRBV30 | TGTGCCTGGAGTGTATATAACTATGGCTACACCTTC | CAWSVYNYGYTF
TRBD1 | - | TRBJ2-3 | TRBV18 | TGTGCCAGCTCAAAGAGACAGGGAAGCACAGATACGCAGTATTTT | CASSKRQGSTDTQYF
TRBD2 | - | TRBJ2-1 | TRBV5-1 | TGCGCCAGCAGATTAGCGGGGGGGCCGGCTGAGCAGTTCTTC | CASRLAGGPAEQFF
- | few | TRBJ2-2 | TRBV30 | TGTGCCTGGAGTATGACCGACAGATTGACCGGGGAGCTGTTTTTT | CAWSMTDRLTGELFF
- | - | TRBJ2-7 | TRBV2 | TGTGCCAGCAGCCACAGGCCCCTGGGGCAGTACTTC | CASSHRPLGQYF
- | - | TRBJ2-6 | TRBV19 | TGTGCCAGTACTAGTGTGAGCACTGGGGCCAACGTCCTGACTTTC | CASTSVSTGANVLTF
- | - | TRBJ2-2 | TRBV9 | TGTGCCAGCAGCGTAGGAGTGGCCGGGGAGCTGTTTTTT | CASSVGVAGELFF
TRBD2 | - | TRBJ2-1 | TRBV19 | TGTGCCAGTAGTACTTTGGGACTAGCGGGAGGGTATGAGCAGTTCTTC | CASSTLGLAGGYEQFF
TRBD2 | few | TRBJ2-3 | TRBV7-3 | TGTGCCAGCAGCCCCGGGACTAGCGGCACAGATACGCAGTATTTT | CASSPGTSGTDTQYF